This T cell receptor (beta chain) appears in the sequencing data of a study of a mutant IDH1 vaccine in newly diagnosed glioma. Study summary: Earlier therapy was either radiotherapy, temozolomide, or both, and most got both. Study-level results: Changes in the top peripheral T cell clonotypes seemingly had no bearing on pseudoprogression.

The time point was: week 23, last vaccination. Alongside topical imiquimod, each dose of vaccine comprised 300 ug of mutant IDH1 20-mer peptide. Diagnosis in the donors showed new WHO grade 3 or 4 astrocytomas that were IDH1-mutant and ATRX-lost. Worth noting for this clone: Its antigen is still unknown.

Sequenced by immunoSEQ multiplex PCR; TCRdb stores in-frame clones only, minus some. Among 65,000 or so clones listed, approximately 84% were seen once. V lost 4 bases, J lost 0 bases, and 7 bases lay in between. The CDR3 extends over 14 amino acids. The V gene's germline CDR1 is SGHTA and CDR2 FQGNSA. This clonotype was obtained from a man aged 25 to 40 with glioma. The V gene is TRBV7-2, the J gene TRBJ1-5; no definite D call. Sample: PBMCs, taken from a glioma patient whose treatment included an IDH1 peptide vaccine. CDR3 residues: CASSSYYSNQPQHF. CDR3 coding DNA: TGTGCCAGCAGCTCTTACTATAGCAATCAGCCCCAGCATTTT.